This TCR beta chain was recovered during a study of OX40 agonist ivuxolimab in advanced cancers. The timepoints at which blood was sampled were baseline, cycle 4 day 1, and cycle 7 day 1. TCRdb keeps only in-frame clones here, not all; method: immunoSEQ multiplex PCR. The table records under 85,000 clones, 80% to 90% of them present only once. V was trimmed by 4 bases and J by 1 base, leaving 8 bases between them. CDR1 and CDR2 (germline): SQVTM, ANQGSEA. There are 12 residues in the CDR3. The sample here was CD4+ or CD8+ T cells sorted from blood, taken in a trial of the OX40 agonist ivuxolimab. The rearrangement joins TRBV29-1 to TRBJ2-7; D is uncertain. The source of this sequence is an adult with an advanced solid tumor such as melanoma, head and neck, liver or kidney cancer. This CDR3 reads CSVGAASYEQYF. CDR3 sequence (DNA): TGCAGCGTTGGAGCCGCATCCTACGAGCAGTACTTC.